This passage covers 9 T cell receptor beta chains from one sample sequenced in a study of shared clonotypes between healthy human individuals. As defined, naive CD8 cells were CD45RO-negative and positively selected for CCR7, with terminally differentiated effector memory CD45RA+ cells excluded. Produced via immunoSEQ multiplex PCR; TCRdb's table is partial and in-frame only. The sample yields millions of clones, about 95% seen once. Sequencing input: naive CD8+ T cells sorted from blood. The source is a young man in good health.

The gene calls are TRBV6-1 and TRBJ2-1, with a weak D call TRBD2 (5 bases). The CDR3 contains 15 residues. Trimming removed 3 bases from V and 2 bases from J, with 11 bases in between. In germline, CDR1 is MNHNS, CDR2 SASEGT. In DNA form, the CDR3 reads TGTGCCAGCAGTGACGGACTGGGCCCCTACAATGAGCAGTTCTTC. Protein: CASSDGLGPYNEQFF.

J is TRBJ1-1 and V is TRBV5-6, with TRBD1 matching 7 bases. CDR1 and CDR2 (germline): SGHDT, YYEEEE. Germline trimming cut 3 bases from V and 5 bases from J; bases unmatched to any gene: 4. The CDR3 loop spans 13 amino acids. In DNA, the CDR3 is TGTGCCAGCAGCTGGGGACAGAAGACTGAAGCTTTCTTT. This translates into CASSWGQKTEAFF.

This clone was seen a single time. The V and J genes are TRBV10-3 and TRBJ1-5; D is possibly TRBD1 (5 bases). Trimming stripped 2 bases from V and 4 bases from J, with 12 bases between. Germline V gene sequence: CDR1 ENHRY, CDR2 SYGVKD. There are 15 residues in the CDR3. The CDR3: CAISEPGGKNQPQHF. As DNA, the CDR3 is TGTGCCATCAGTGAGCCGGGGGGTAAGAATCAGCCCCAGCATTTT.

J is TRBJ2-5 and V is TRBV28; the D gene could be TRBD1 or TRBD2 (5 bases each). The V end lost 5 bases, the J end lost 2 bases, and 15 bases lay between the germline ends. Germline CDR1 MDHEN, CDR2 SYDVKM. The CDR3 totals 15 residues. The CDR3 region is CASSLRGLAQETQYF. Here the CDR3 DNA reads TGTGCCAGCAGTCTCCGGGGCCTAGCACAAGAGACCCAGTACTTC.

The V and J genes are TRBV9 and TRBJ2-7; tentatively, D is TRBD1 or TRBD2 (7 bases each). This CDR3 spans 14 amino acids. Trimming took off 4 bases at V and 5 bases at J, with 16 bases between the two ends. The germline CDR1 and CDR2 sequences are SGDLS and YYNGEE. The CDR3 here is CASSLQGGPDEQYF. CDR3 nucleotides: TGTGCCAGCAGCTTGCAGGGGGGGCCTGACGAGCAGTACTTC.

The CDR3 DNA reads as TGTGCCAGCTCACCACGGGACAGGGACCCCTACAATGAGCAGTTCTTC. Translating it yields CASSPRDRDPYNEQFF. The chain recombines TRBV18 with TRBJ2-1; 9 positions agree with TRBD1. The length of the CDR3 is 16 residues. J gave up 2 bases and V 1 base, and 3 bases lay outside the gene matches. The V gene's germline CDR1 is KGHSH and CDR2 LQKENI.

The chain carries TRBV9 and TRBJ2-1, with D uncertain. The V end was cut by 2 bases, the J end by 2 bases, with 11 bases between. The V gene's germline CDR1 is SGDLS and CDR2 YYNGEE. CDR3 length: 15 residues. CDR3 sequence (DNA): TGTGCCAGCAGCGTGACCGTGAAACCCTACAATGAGCAGTTCTTC. Translated: CASSVTVKPYNEQFF.

The chain combines TRBV5-1 with TRBJ2-3, with 8 bases that match TRBD2. After removal of 0 bases from V and 0 bases from J, the junction contained 3 bases not matched to a gene. This CDR3 region has 16 residues. In germline, CDR1 is SGHRS, CDR2 YFSETQ. DNA of the CDR3: TGCGCCAGCAGCTTGGCCCCTAGCGGGAGCACAGATACGCAGTATTTT. This translates into CASSLAPSGSTDTQYF.

For this clone: Other DNA sequences in the sample encode the same CDR3. The chain employs TRBV9 and TRBJ2-7; D not certain. This CDR3 spans 12 amino acids. CDR1 and CDR2 from the germline V gene are SGDLS and YYNGEE. V was clipped by 4 bases and J by 0 bases, with 5 bases between them. CDR3 nucleotides: TGTGCCAGCAGCCCTAACTCCTACGAGCAGTACTTC. Translating it yields CASSPNSYEQYF.